The next 23 T cell receptor beta chains were all read from a single sample in a study of T-cell memory formation after mild COVID-19. TCRdb processed the 5' RACE reads anew with MiXCR; each CDR3 protein has one entry. The sample has 500,000 to 550,000 distinct CDR3 sequences, about a fifth seen once. Sequenced sample: PBMCs or a T cell subset sorted from them (not recorded which). The receptors stem from an adult woman who had mild COVID-19 (a few samples of this study predate the infection). Cell type and time point are not known.

Ten or more counts support this clonotype. This rearrangement joins TRBV30 to TRBJ2-6; D perhaps matches TRBD1 (5 bases). Trimming removed 3 bases at V and 1 base at J, with 10 bases between. The CDR3 consists of 15 residues. Germline V gives CDR1 GTSNPN, CDR2 SVGIG (reference sequence). In DNA form, the CDR3 reads TGTGCCTGGAGCGTCCAGGGATCTGGGGCCAACGTCCTGACTTTC. It specifies CAWSVQGSGANVLTF. Variable domain in full (rest from reference TRBV30 and TRBJ2-6): SQTIHQWPATLVQPVGSPLSLECTVEGTSNPNLYWYRQAAGRGLQLLFYSVGIGQISSEVPQNLSASRPQDRQFILSSKKLLLSDSGFYLCAWSVQGSGANVLTFGAGSRLTVL.

The J gene is TRBJ1-3, the V gene TRBV12-3 or TRBV12-4; D is perhaps TRBD1 (6 bases). The CDR3 is 17 residues long. Between the trimmed V and J ends, which lost 2 bases and 0 bases, there was a span of 14 bases. CDR3 sequence reads: CASSLQSSGVSGNTIYF. CDR3 in DNA: TGTGCCAGCAGTTTACAATCCTCAGGGGTCTCTGGAAACACCATATATTTT.

The rearrangement joins TRBV12-3 or TRBV12-4 to TRBJ1-1, with no clear D. The CDR3 has 12 amino acids. Trimming left V 5 bases short and J 7 bases short, with 11 bases between. The CDR3 sequence is CASSTLRGEAFF. CDR3 DNA sequence: TGTGCCAGCAGTACATTGCGGGGTGAAGCTTTCTTT.

In its sample, this clonotype was seen a few times. This sequence joins TRBV20-1 and TRBJ1-4, with TRBD1 matching over 9 bases. Germline CDR1 reads DFQATT; CDR2 reads SNEGSKA (reference sequence). The V and J ends lost 2 bases and 6 bases, in that order; junction bases with no gene match: 7. The CDR3 runs to 15 residues. The chain's CDR3 is CSARLQGAVDEKLFF. The CDR3 DNA reads TGCAGTGCTAGATTACAGGGGGCTGTGGATGAAAAACTGTTTTTT.

This clonotype was counted only a few times. The J gene is TRBJ2-1, the V gene TRBV4-3, with 8 nucleotides matching TRBD2. Per germline, CDR1 LGHNA and CDR2 YSLEER. The CDR3 extends over 15 amino acids. The ends lost 4 bases at V and 5 bases at J; junction bases unmatched: 7. This CDR3 reads CASSPGGFRDNEQFF. For the CDR3, the DNA is TGCGCCAGCAGCCCGGGAGGGTTTCGGGACAATGAGCAGTTCTTC.

The rearrangement uses TRBV30 and TRBJ1-2; 9 bases match TRBD1. The V gene end was trimmed by 3 bases and the J gene end by 4 bases; junction bases not matched to a gene: 12. Germline V gene lookup returns CDR1 GTSNPN and CDR2 SVGIG (reference sequence). The CDR3 sequence is 16 residues long. The CDR3 DNA reads as TGTGCCTGGAGCCCCACAGGAACAGGGGGCGTCTATGGCTACACCTTC. It codes for CAWSPTGTGGVYGYTF.

This clonotype was seen a few times. V is TRBV4-1 and J is TRBJ2-1; TRBD2 matches at 12 bases. This CDR3 spans 16 amino acids. The V gene end was trimmed by 9 bases and the J gene end by 8 bases; junction bases not matched to a gene: 14. Germline CDR1 is MGHRA and CDR2 is YSYEKL. Here the CDR3 DNA reads TGCGCCAGGGTCAGGACTAGCGGGGAGGTGGGGGATGAGCAGTTCTTC. It yields the protein CARVRTSGEVGDEQFF.

This clonotype was found many times. The chain uses TRBV7-9 and TRBJ1-2, with D possibly being TRBD1 (6 bases). Germline assignment: CDR1 SEHNR and CDR2 FQNEAQ (reference sequence). The CDR3 consists of 15 residues. The V end was cut by 0 bases, the J end by 6 bases, with 14 bases between. CDR3 sequence reads: CASSLAGGVTDGYTF. Written as DNA, the CDR3 is TGTGCCAGCAGCTTAGCAGGGGGGGTAACTGATGGCTACACCTTC.

Written as DNA, the CDR3 is TGTGCCACCAGTGGGGATGAGGACACCCCGACCTACGAGCAGTACTTC. Amino acid sequence: CATSGDEDTPTYEQYF. The genes are TRBV24-1 and TRBJ2-7; possibly TRBD1 for D (5 bases). The CDR3 loop spans 16 amino acids. CDR1 is KGHDR and CDR2 is SFDVKD in the germline V gene. V dropped 5 bases and J dropped 2 bases, with 18 bases sitting between them.

This clonotype was seen a handful of times. This sequence joins TRBV14 and TRBJ2-2, with 8 bases fitting TRBD2. CDR3 size: 16 residues. Germline V lookup: CDR1 SGHDN, CDR2 FVKESK. With 4 bases clipped from V and 4 bases from J, the junction kept 8 bases outside the gene matches. CDR3 region: CASSRSGSVFTGELFF. CDR3 bases: TGTGCCAGCAGCCGGAGCGGGAGCGTTTTCACCGGGGAGCTGTTTTTT. The whole variable domain, filled in from reference TRBV14 and TRBJ2-2, reads EAGVTQFPSHSVIEKGQTVTLRCDPISGHDNLYWYRRVMGKEIKFLLHFVKESKQDESGMPNNRFLAERTGGTYSTLKVQPAELEDSGVYFCASSRSGSVFTGELFFGEGSRLTVL.

The J gene is TRBJ1-4, the V gene TRBV20-1, with D perhaps TRBD1 (5 bases). Per germline, CDR1 DFQATT and CDR2 SNEGSKA (reference sequence). V was shortened by 2 bases and J by 8 bases, with 12 bases between the two germline ends. The CDR3 covers 13 residues. Here the CDR3 reads CSARLQGREKLFF. The CDR3 DNA reads TGCAGTGCTAGATTGCAGGGTCGGGAAAAACTGTTTTTT.

Written as DNA, the CDR3 is TGTGCCAGCAGCTTAATGGTCTCGGTCACTGAAGCTTTCTTT. Encoded protein: CASSLMVSVTEAFF. The chain recombines TRBV7-2 with TRBJ1-1, with D uncertain. The CDR3 covers 14 residues. Trimming left V 2 bases short and J 4 bases short, with 11 bases between. Germline V gene data show CDR1 as SGHTA and CDR2 as FQGNSA.

The chain recombines TRBV9 with TRBJ2-2; D gene ambiguous. V was cut by 4 bases and J by 4 bases, with 11 bases left in between. CDR1 is SGDLS, CDR2 YYNGEE, per germline. The CDR3 covers 14 residues. The DNA for the CDR3 is TGTGCCAGCAGCAAAACTAACCCCACCGGGGAGCTGTTTTTT. It specifies CASSKTNPTGELFF.

The V gene is TRBV28, the J gene TRBJ2-3; either TRBD1 or TRBD2 may fit D (6 bases each). The ends were cut back, 3 bases at V and 2 bases at J, with 15 bases in the middle. CDR3 length: 16 amino acids. The germline V gene has CDR1 MDHEN and CDR2 SYDVKM. The CDR3 DNA is TGTGCCAGCAGTTTGGCTCGAGGGGGGACCACAGATACGCAGTATTTT. This gives the protein CASSLARGGTTDTQYF.

This clonotype occurred a few times. The chain has TRBV24-1 and TRBJ2-5; 9 nucleotides line up with TRBD1. This CDR3 contains 15 residues. From germline, CDR1 is KGHDR and CDR2 SFDVKD. Unmatched junction bases numbered 10, after V lost 7 bases and J lost 5 bases. Written as DNA, the CDR3 is TGTGCCACCAGCCAAAGGACAGGGGTTTATGAGACCCAGTACTTC. Amino acid sequence: CATSQRTGVYETQYF.

This sequence joins TRBV30 and TRBJ1-1; TRBD1 is a possible D gene (5 bases). CDR1 is GTSNPN and CDR2 is SVGIG in the germline V gene (reference sequence). With 7 bases removed from V and 0 bases from J, the gap between germline ends came to 15 bases. This CDR3 is built from 14 residues. The CDR3 bases are TGTGCCTCCACCTGGGGACGGATGAACACTGAAGCTTTCTTT. Its translation: CASTWGRMNTEAFF. The full variable domain, completed using reference TRBV30 and TRBJ1-1, is SQTIHQWPATLVQPVGSPLSLECTVEGTSNPNLYWYRQAAGRGLQLLFYSVGIGQISSEVPQNLSASRPQDRQFILSSKKLLLSDSGFYLCASTWGRMNTEAFFGQGTRLTVV.

The J gene is TRBJ2-1, the V gene TRBV7-8; 14 bases are a match to TRBD2. The J segment lost 8 bases and the V segment lost 4 bases, leaving 7 bases of the junction unmatched. Germline V gene sequence: CDR1 SGHVS, CDR2 FQNEAQ. The CDR3 consists of 16 residues. CDR3 nucleotide sequence: TGTGCCAGCAGCTACCAGGGGACTAGCGGGAGCTATGAGCAGTTCTTC. Its translation: CASSYQGTSGSYEQFF.

The CDR3 loop is CATILGSEAFF. CDR3 sequence (DNA): TGTGCCACCATCCTCGGGTCTGAAGCTTTCTTT. V is TRBV6-5 and J is TRBJ1-1; no clear D gene. Trimming removed 10 bases at V and 6 bases at J, with 12 bases between. In germline, CDR1 is MNHEY, CDR2 SVGAGI. This CDR3 is built from 11 residues.

About this clonotype itself: Mismatch with germline at one junction end may stem from a read error. The chain joins TRBV24-1 to TRBJ2-3; 8 nucleotides align to TRBD1. Germline V gene sequence: CDR1 KGHDR, CDR2 SFDVKD. The CDR3 is 15 amino acids. CDR3 sequence: CASSDQGANTDTQYF. The CDR3 coding sequence is TGTGCCTCCAGTGATCAGGGGGCAAACACAGATACGCAGTATTTT.

The chain joins TRBV20-1 to TRBJ1-1, with 9 bases matching TRBD1. V lost 5 bases to trimming and J lost 5 bases; unmatched junction nucleotides: 9. The CDR3 contains 14 residues. Looked up from germline, CDR1 is DFQATT and CDR2 is SNEGSKA (reference sequence). The CDR3 DNA reads TGCAGTGCTGTTCCGGGACAGGGAGGGACTGAAGCTTTCTTT. Its protein product is CSAVPGQGGTEAFF.

This clonotype was seen repeatedly, ten times or more. This rearrangement joins TRBV6-2 or TRBV6-3 to TRBJ2-1; the D is unclear. The CDR3 totals 15 residues. The germline V gene has CDR1 MNHEY and CDR2 SVGEGT. The germline V and J ends were trimmed by 7 bases and 2 bases, with 15 bases remaining between them. The CDR3 sequence is CASTPQSSPYNEQFF. In nucleotides, the CDR3 is TGTGCCAGCACCCCCCAATCCAGCCCCTACAATGAGCAGTTCTTC.

This clonotype was seen more than once but under ten times. The chain carries TRBV5-1 and TRBJ2-7; D remains ambiguous. Looked up from germline, CDR1 is SGHRS and CDR2 is YFSETQ. This CDR3 has 14 amino acids. V was cut by 4 bases and J by 2 bases, with 13 bases left in between. The CDR3 sequence is CASSAGLLTYEQYF. CDR3 bases: TGCGCCAGCAGCGCTGGGTTGCTTACCTACGAGCAGTACTTC.

This clonotype was observed a few times. The rearrangement uses TRBV12-5 and TRBJ2-7, with 10 positions matching TRBD1. CDR1 and CDR2 (germline): LGHNT, FRNRAP. Unmatched junction bases numbered 9, after V lost 7 bases and J lost 3 bases. The CDR3 runs 15 residues. CDR3 DNA: TGTGCTAGTGCCACGACCGGGACAGGGGACTACGAGCAGTACTTC. As protein: CASATTGTGDYEQYF. Full variable domain (missing parts from reference TRBV12-5 and TRBJ2-7): DARVTQTPRHKVTEMGQEVTMRCQPILGHNTVFWYRQTMMQGLELLAYFRNRAPLDDSGMPKDRFSAEMPDATLATLKIQPSEPRDSAVYFCASATTGTGDYEQYFGPGTRLTVT.